The sequence of this T cell receptor beta chain was determined in a study of blood T cells in healthy people across ages. This CDR3 spans 17 amino acids. Germline trimming cut 0 bases from V and 3 bases from J; bases unmatched to any gene: 4. Germline V gives CDR1 LGHNA, CDR2 YSLEER. A J-beta primer mix and a sample-barcoded 5' primer were used in a second PCR of roughly 6 to 11 cycles. TCRdb passed the 5' RACE reads through MiXCR, listing each CDR3 protein once. The repertoire holds hundreds of thousands of distinct CDR3 sequences, more than 40% seen once, with around a third in the top ten. This TCR was recovered from a woman aged 55-70 years in good health. The gene calls are TRBV4-3 and TRBJ2-7, with 14 bases aligning to TRBD2. What was sequenced was blood. The CDR3 protein is CASSQDLGTSGSYEQYF. The CDR3 DNA is TGCGCCAGCAGCCAAGATTTGGGGACTAGCGGGAGCTACGAGCAGTACTTC.